These T cell receptor beta chains were read from a single sample in a study of OX40 agonist ivuxolimab in advanced cancers. Here immunoSEQ multiplex PCR was the method, and the copy in TCRdb shows in-frame clones only, minus some. This table holds about 35,000 clones, about 83% found once. The material sequenced was CD4+ or CD8+ T cells sorted from blood, taken in a trial of the OX40 agonist ivuxolimab. These receptors all come from an adult with an advanced solid tumor such as melanoma, head and neck, liver or kidney cancer. CDR3s include the opening cysteine and the closing phenylalanine or tryptophan. D genes are given only for firm matches. Clone size is stated in some rows and not others, as once, few, many or a class when expanded.

>TRBV5-1|NA|NA|TRBJ2-5
TGCGCCAGCAGCTTAACTGGCGGGACAAACCAAGAGACCCAGTACTTC
CASSLTGGTNQETQYF
>TRBV5-8|TRBD2|NA|TRBJ2-5
TGTGCCAGCAGCTTGGGACTAGCGGGGGGGCCGGAGACCCAGTACTTC
CASSLGLAGGPETQYF
>TRBV15|NA|NA|TRBJ2-2
TGTGCCACGGAACACACCGGGGAGCTGTTTTTT
CATEHTGELFF
>TRBV14|NA|NA|TRBJ2-1
TGTGCCAGCAGCCATCTCGGCGGGAAAGGAGGCTCCTACAATGAGCAGTTCTTC
CASSHLGGKGGSYNEQFF
>TRBV2|NA|NA|TRBJ1-1
TGTGCCAGCGGGAGACAGATCACTGAAGCTTTCTTT
CASGRQITEAFF
>TRBV7-8|NA|NA|TRBJ1-1
TGTGCCAGCAGCTTCAACCGGGACACCAAAGCTTTCTTT
CASSFNRDTKAFF
>TRBV25-1|NA|NA|TRBJ2-5
TGTGCCAGCAGTGAAACAGGAACGTACCAAGAGACCCAGTACTTC
CASSETGTYQETQYF
>TRBV19|TRBD2|NA|TRBJ2-5
TGTGCCAGTAGTACCGCCGGACTAGCAAGCGAGACCCAGTACTTC
CASSTAGLASETQYF
>TRBV10-3|NA|NA|TRBJ2-1
TGTGCCATCAGTGAGACAGCGTACAATGAGCAGTTCTTC
CAISETAYNEQFF
>TRBV14|NA|few|TRBJ1-3
TGTGCCAGCAGCCAAGAACGGAGCTCTGGAAACACCATATATTTT
CASSQERSSGNTIYF
>TRBV5-8|TRBD1|NA|TRBJ1-1
TGTGCCAGCAGCCAGAGGGGACAGACCTTAATTTTTAACACTGAAGCTTTCTTT
CASSQRGQTLIFNTEAFF
>TRBV6-5|TRBD1|NA|TRBJ2-1
TGTGCCAGCGGAGAGACAGGGAGCTCCTACAATGAGCAGTTCTTC
CASGETGSSYNEQFF
>TRBV7-7|NA|few|TRBJ2-3
TGTGCTAGCAGCTTACTGGGAGGCGGTCCAGATACGCAGTATTTT
CASSLLGGGPDTQYF
>TRBV4-1|TRBD2|NA|TRBJ2-2
TGCGCCAGTTCCCTCCGAACTAGCGGGACCACCGGGGAGCTGTTTTTT
CASSLRTSGTTGELFF